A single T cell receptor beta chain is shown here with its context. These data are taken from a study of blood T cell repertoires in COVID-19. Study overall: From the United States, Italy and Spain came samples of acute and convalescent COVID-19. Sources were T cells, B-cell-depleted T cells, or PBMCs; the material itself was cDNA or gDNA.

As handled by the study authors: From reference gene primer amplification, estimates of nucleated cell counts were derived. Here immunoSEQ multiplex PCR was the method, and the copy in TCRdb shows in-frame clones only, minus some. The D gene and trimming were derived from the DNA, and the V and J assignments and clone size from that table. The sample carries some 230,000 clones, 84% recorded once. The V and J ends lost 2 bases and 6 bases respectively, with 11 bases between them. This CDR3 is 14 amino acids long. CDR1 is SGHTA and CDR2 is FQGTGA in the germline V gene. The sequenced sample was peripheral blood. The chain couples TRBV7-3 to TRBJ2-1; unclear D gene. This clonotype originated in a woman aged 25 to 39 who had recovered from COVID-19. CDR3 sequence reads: CASSLGRLANEQFF. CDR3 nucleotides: TGTGCCAGCAGCTTAGGTAGACTTGCCAATGAGCAGTTCTTC.